The rows below give T cell receptor beta chains drawn from one sample of a study of shared clonotypes between healthy human individuals. Libraries were prepared by immunoSEQ multiplex PCR; TCRdb keeps only in-frame clonotypes and omits some of them. This sample has some 470,000 clones, with over 65% found just once. Input material: PBMCs. Receptors originate from a middle-aged woman in good health. Some clones in this sample may be carry-over from other donors' samples. The CDR3 runs from the conserved cysteine through the conserved F or W. The D gene is left open where the match is weak. Where a row states a size, it is once, few, many or the class of an expanded clone; other rows omit it.

TRBJ2-7,.,.,TRBV28,CASSSRWARHREQYF,TGTGCCAGCAGTTCACGTTGGGCGCGACATCGCGAGCAGTACTTC
TRBJ2-5,.,.,TRBV7-8,CASSRLANQETQYF,TGTGCCAGCAGCCGTCTAGCTAACCAAGAGACCCAGTACTTC
TRBJ2-1,.,.,TRBV7-6,CASSLAVEQFF,TGTGCCAGCAGCTTAGCCGTGGAGCAGTTCTTC
TRBJ2-7,.,.,TRBV2,CASSAFGTSRAYEQYF,TGTGCCAGCAGTGCCTTTGGGACCAGCCGCGCCTACGAGCAGTACTTC
TRBJ2-3,.,.,TRBV7-3,CASSLSQSNTQYF,TGTGCCAGCAGCTTAAGTCAGAGCAATACGCAGTATTTT
TRBJ1-2,TRBD1,.,TRBV19,CASSPGTGDGYTF,TGTGCCAGTAGCCCCGGGACAGGGGATGGCTACACCTTC
TRBJ2-6,.,.,TRBV7-9,CASTPAGGPGANVLTF,TGTGCCAGCACCCCCGCCGGGGGGCCGGGGGCCAACGTCCTGACTTTC
TRBJ2-3,TRBD2,.,TRBV6-5,CASSYSTEGGTDTQYF,TGTGCCAGCAGTTACTCGACCGAGGGAGGGACAGATACGCAGTATTTT
TRBJ2-7,TRBD1,few,TRBV4-2,CASSQGRTGSPYEQYF,TGTGCCAGCAGCCAGGGGCGGACAGGGAGTCCCTACGAGCAGTACTTC
TRBJ2-7,.,.,TRBV6-6,CASSYSETGAYEQYF,TGTGCCAGCAGTTACTCTGAGACAGGAGCCTACGAGCAGTACTTC
TRBJ2-1,.,.,TRBV6-5,CASGGGSSYNEQFF,TGTGCCAGCGGGGGCGGAAGCTCCTACAATGAGCAGTTCTTC
TRBJ2-1,.,.,TRBV5-1,CASSLAGGRANEQFF,TGCGCCAGCAGCTTGGCCGGGGGCAGGGCCAATGAGCAGTTCTTC
TRBJ2-3,.,once,TRBV5-6,CARTVFRGGARNTDTQYF,TGTGCCAGAACAGTCTTTCGTGGAGGGGCGCGGAACACAGATACGCAGTATTTT
TRBJ1-2,.,.,TRBV30,CAWSGTVANYGYTF,TGTGCCTGGAGTGGGACAGTAGCCAACTATGGCTACACCTTC
TRBJ2-7,TRBD1,few,TRBV15,CATSSPGQGVSEQYF,TGTGCCACCAGCAGCCCGGGACAGGGCGTCTCCGAGCAGTACTTC
TRBJ2-7,TRBD1,.,TRBV6-5,CAISPGQGFYEQYF,TGTGCCATCAGTCCAGGACAGGGCTTCTACGAGCAGTACTTC
TRBJ2-1,TRBD2,.,TRBV6-6,CASSSHLAGGHEQFF,TGTGCCAGCAGTTCCCATCTAGCGGGAGGCCATGAGCAGTTCTTC
TRBJ1-2,.,few,TRBV19,CASNQGRNHNYGYTF,TGTGCCAGTAATCAAGGCCGGAATCATAACTATGGCTACACCTTC
TRBJ1-2,TRBD1,.,TRBV7-8,CASSLDTGATYYGYTF,TGTGCCAGCAGCTTAGACACAGGGGCAACTTACTATGGCTACACCTTC
TRBJ2-6,.,.,TRBV5-4,CASSSPDSGANVLTF,TGTGCCAGCAGCTCGCCGGACTCTGGGGCCAACGTCCTGACTTTC
TRBJ1-1,.,.,TRBV9,CASSATLVGTEAFF,TGTGCCAGCAGCGCAACCCTAGTGGGGACTGAAGCTTTCTTT
TRBJ2-3,.,once,TRBV6-1,CASSESRAGGTDTQYF,TGTGCCAGCAGTGAATCGAGGGCCGGGGGCACAGATACGCAGTATTTT
TRBJ2-7,.,many,TRBV29-1,CSVDQGDGDEQYF,TGCAGCGTTGACCAGGGCGACGGCGACGAGCAGTACTTC
TRBJ2-1,TRBD2,.,TRBV27,CASTYGGEGTAEQFF,TGTGCCAGCACTTATGGGGGGGAGGGAACCGCTGAGCAGTTCTTC
TRBJ2-7,.,few,TRBV7-2,CASSLDGYGTYEQYF,TGTGCCAGCAGCTTAGATGGGTACGGCACCTACGAGCAGTACTTC
TRBJ1-1,TRBD1,.,TRBV28,CASTIQGIASEAFF,TGTGCCAGCACCATACAGGGGATCGCTAGTGAAGCTTTCTTT
TRBJ1-1,.,few,TRBV21-1,CASSKARGPNTEAFF,TGTGCCAGCAGCAAAGCGCGCGGTCCGAACACTGAAGCTTTCTTT
TRBJ1-1,.,.,TRBV27,CASSLYRGTEAFF,TGTGCCAGCAGTTTATATCGTGGCACTGAAGCTTTCTTT
TRBJ2-7,.,.,TRBV6-1,CASSGHGQYEQYF,TGTGCCAGCAGTGGTCACGGGCAATACGAGCAGTACTTC
TRBJ2-3,.,.,TRBV2,CASMGPPGTDTQYF,TGTGCCAGCATGGGCCCCCCTGGCACAGATACGCAGTATTTT
TRBJ1-2,TRBD1,.,TRBV5-6,CASSGTGGAEGYGYTF,TGTGCCAGCTCGGGAACAGGGGGCGCGGAGGGCTATGGCTACACCTTC